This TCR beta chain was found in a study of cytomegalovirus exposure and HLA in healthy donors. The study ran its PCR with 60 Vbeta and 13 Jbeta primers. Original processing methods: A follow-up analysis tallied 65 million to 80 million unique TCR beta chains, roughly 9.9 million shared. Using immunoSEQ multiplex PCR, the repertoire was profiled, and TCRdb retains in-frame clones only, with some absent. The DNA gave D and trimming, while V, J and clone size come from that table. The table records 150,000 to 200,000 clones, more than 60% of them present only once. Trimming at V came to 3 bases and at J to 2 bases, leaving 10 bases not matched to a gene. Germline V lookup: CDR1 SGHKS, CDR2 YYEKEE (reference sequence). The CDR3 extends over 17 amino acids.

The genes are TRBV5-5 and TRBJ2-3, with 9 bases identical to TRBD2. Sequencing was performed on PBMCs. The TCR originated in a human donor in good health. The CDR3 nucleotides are TGTGCCAGCAGCTCAAAAAGACTAGCGGAGACCACAGATACGCAGTATTTT. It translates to CASSSKRLAETTDTQYF.